This T cell receptor (beta chain) was profiled in a study of blood T cell repertoires in COVID-19. Overall study: In each case, the material was cDNA or gDNA derived from T cells, B-cell-depleted T cells, or PBMCs.

The study drew participants aged about 18 to 89 years from around 24 US areas. Cohorts were determined from participant-reported clinical history. Per the authors' pipeline: Reference gene primers were amplified, and this amplification served to estimate nucleated cell counts. Method: immunoSEQ multiplex PCR; TCRdb's copy keeps in-frame clones and lacks some. The V and J calls and the clone size are those of that table, but D and trimming were determined from the DNA. Among some 210,000 clones listed, 80% to 90% were seen once. The CDR3 spans 16 residues. J lost 4 bases, V lost 0 bases, and 7 bases had no gene match. Germline CDR1 is SGHRS and CDR2 is YFSETQ.

The sequencing input was PBMCs or T cells enriched from blood (not recorded which). This TCR came from a man between 18 and 29 years old with acute COVID-19. The chain is built from TRBV5-1 and TRBJ1-1; 9 bases agree with TRBD1. CDR3: CASSLAGTGRATEAFF. The CDR3 DNA reads as TGCGCCAGCAGCTTGGCTGGGACAGGGAGGGCCACTGAAGCTTTCTTT. Full variable domain (remainder filled in from reference TRBV5-1 and TRBJ1-1): KAGVTQTPRYLIKTRGQQVTLSCSPISGHRSVSWYQQTPGQGLQFLFEYFSETQRNKGNFPGRFSGRQFSNSRSEMNVSTLELGDSALYLCASSLAGTGRATEAFFGQGTRLTVV.